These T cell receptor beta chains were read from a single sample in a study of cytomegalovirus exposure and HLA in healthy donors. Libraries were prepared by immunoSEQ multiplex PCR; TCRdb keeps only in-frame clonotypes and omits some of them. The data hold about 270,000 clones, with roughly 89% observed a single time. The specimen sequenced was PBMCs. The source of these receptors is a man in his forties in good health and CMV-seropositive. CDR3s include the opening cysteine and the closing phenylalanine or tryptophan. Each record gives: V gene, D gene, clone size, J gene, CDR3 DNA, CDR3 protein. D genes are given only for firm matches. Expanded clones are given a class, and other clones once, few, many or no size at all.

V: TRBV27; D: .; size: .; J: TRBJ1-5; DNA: TGTGCCAGCTCCGGACGCGGGTCGGGGTGGCCCCAGCATTTT; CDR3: CASSGRGSGWPQHF
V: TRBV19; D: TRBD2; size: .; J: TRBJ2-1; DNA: TGTGCCAGTAGTATAGCCGGACTAGCGGGAGTTGAGCAGTTCTTC; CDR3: CASSIAGLAGVEQFF
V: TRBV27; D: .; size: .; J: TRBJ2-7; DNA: TGTGCCAGCAGCCCTCGGGAGATTTACTTCTACGAGCAGTACTTC; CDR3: CASSPREIYFYEQYF
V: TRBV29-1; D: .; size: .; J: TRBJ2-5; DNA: TGCAGCGTTGGATTGGCCGGAGCAAACCAAGAGACCCAGTACTTC; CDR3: CSVGLAGANQETQYF
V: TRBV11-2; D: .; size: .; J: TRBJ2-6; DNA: TGTGCCAGCAGCGGTCGGGTCTCTGGGGCCAACGTCCTGACTTTC; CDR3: CASSGRVSGANVLTF
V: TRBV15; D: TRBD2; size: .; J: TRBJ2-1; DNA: TGTGCCACCAGCTCTCGGACTAGCGGGGGCTACAATGAGCAGTTCTTC; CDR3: CATSSRTSGGYNEQFF
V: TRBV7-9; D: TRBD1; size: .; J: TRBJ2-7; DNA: TGTGCCAGCAGCTTAGATCCGACAGGGCACTCCTACGAGCAGTACTTC; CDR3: CASSLDPTGHSYEQYF
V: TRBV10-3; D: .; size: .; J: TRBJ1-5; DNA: TGTGCCATCAGTGATTCCACATTGGGGGGACCAGGTCAGCCCCAGCATTTT; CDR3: CAISDSTLGGPGQPQHF
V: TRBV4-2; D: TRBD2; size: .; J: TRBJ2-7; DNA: TGTGCCAGCAGCCAAGAAAGGGGAGGGGGGCTAGCGGGTTCCTACGAGCAGTACTTC; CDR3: CASSQERGGGLAGSYEQYF
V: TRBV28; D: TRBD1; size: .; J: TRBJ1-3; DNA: TGTGCCAGCAGTCGACAGGGAGCTGGAAACACCATATATTTT; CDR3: CASSRQGAGNTIYF
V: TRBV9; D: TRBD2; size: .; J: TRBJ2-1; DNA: TGTGCCAGCAGCAAAGCGGGAGCGGTTAATGAGCAGTTCTTC; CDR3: CASSKAGAVNEQFF
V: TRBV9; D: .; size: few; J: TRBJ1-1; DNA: TGTGCCAGCAGCGCCAGCGGGACGGACACTGAAGCTTTCTTT; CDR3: CASSASGTDTEAFF
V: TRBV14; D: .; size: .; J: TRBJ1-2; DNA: TGTGCCAGCACCGCTGCAGGGTCCTATGGCTACACCTTC; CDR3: CASTAAGSYGYTF
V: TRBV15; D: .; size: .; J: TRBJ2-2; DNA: TGTGCCACCAGCAGAGATCTTAGTGGGCCGAACACCGGGGAGCTGTTTTTT; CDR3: CATSRDLSGPNTGELFF